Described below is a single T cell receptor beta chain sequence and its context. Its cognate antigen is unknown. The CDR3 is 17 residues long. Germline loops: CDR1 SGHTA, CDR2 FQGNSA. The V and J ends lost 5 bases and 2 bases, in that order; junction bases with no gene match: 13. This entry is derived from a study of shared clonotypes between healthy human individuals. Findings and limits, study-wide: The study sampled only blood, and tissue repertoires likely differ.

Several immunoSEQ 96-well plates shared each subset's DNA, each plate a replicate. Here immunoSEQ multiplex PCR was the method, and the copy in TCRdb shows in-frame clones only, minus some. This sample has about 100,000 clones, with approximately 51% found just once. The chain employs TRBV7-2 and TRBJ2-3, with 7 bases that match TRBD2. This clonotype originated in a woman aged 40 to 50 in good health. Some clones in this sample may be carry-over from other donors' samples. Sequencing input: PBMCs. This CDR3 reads CASSLRAKRGYTDTQYF. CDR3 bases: TGTGCCAGCAGCCTAAGGGCCAAGCGGGGATACACAGATACGCAGTATTTT.